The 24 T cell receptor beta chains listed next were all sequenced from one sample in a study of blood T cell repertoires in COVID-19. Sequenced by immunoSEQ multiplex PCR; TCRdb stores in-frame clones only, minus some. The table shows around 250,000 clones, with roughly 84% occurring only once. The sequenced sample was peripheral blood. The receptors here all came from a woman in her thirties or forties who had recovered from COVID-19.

The CDR3 spells CASSQFRRLGSYNEQFF. The CDR3 region has the DNA TGTGCCAGCAGCCAGTTTAGGCGGCTCGGCTCCTACAATGAGCAGTTCTTC. The genes are TRBV14 and TRBJ2-1; D unresolved. CDR3 length equals 17 residues. Trimming took off 3 bases at V and 0 bases at J, with 15 bases between the two ends. CDR1 is SGHDN and CDR2 is FVKESK in the germline V gene.

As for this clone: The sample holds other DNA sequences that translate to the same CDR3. The CDR3 here is CASSAGLNQPQHF. The CDR3 DNA reads as TGTGCCAGCAGCGCGGGACTGAATCAGCCCCAGCATTTT. The J gene is TRBJ1-5, the V gene TRBV9; maybe TRBD1 (5 bases). The length of the CDR3 is 13 residues. The germline CDR1 and CDR2 sequences are SGDLS and YYNGEE. V was shortened by 3 bases and J by 4 bases, with 8 bases between the two germline ends.

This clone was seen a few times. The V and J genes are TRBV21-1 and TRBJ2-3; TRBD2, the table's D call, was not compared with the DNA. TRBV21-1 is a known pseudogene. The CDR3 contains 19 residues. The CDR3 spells CASNPFRDPGLVRADTQYF. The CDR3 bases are TGTGCCAGCAACCCATTCCGGGACCCTGGACTAGTGCGGGCAGATACGCAGTATTTT.

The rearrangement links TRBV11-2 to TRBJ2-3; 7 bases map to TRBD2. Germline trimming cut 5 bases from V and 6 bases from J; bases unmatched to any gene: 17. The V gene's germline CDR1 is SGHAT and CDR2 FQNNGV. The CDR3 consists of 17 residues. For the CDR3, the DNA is TGTGCCAGCAGCGCCGATCGACTAGCCCGATATTCCGATACGCAGTATTTT. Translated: CASSADRLARYSDTQYF.

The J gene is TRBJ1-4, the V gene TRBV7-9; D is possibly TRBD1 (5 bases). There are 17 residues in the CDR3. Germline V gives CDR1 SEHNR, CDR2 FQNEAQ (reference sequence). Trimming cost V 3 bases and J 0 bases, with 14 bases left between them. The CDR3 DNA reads TGTGCCAGCAGCTTGAGGGCGGGAGGGGCAACTAATGAAAAACTGTTTTTT. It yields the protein CASSLRAGGATNEKLFF.

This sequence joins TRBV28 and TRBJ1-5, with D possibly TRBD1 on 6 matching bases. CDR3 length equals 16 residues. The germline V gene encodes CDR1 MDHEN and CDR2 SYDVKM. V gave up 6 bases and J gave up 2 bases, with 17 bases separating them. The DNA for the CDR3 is TGTGCCAGCAGACAACCGAGAGCAGGGGGCAATCAGCCCCAGCATTTT. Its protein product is CASRQPRAGGNQPQHF.

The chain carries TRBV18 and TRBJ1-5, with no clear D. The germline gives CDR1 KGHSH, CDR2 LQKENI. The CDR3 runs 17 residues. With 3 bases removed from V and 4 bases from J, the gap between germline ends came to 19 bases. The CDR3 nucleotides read TGTGCCAGCTCACCCAGTGTTACGGGCGGCGGGAATCAGCCCCAGCATTTT. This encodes CASSPSVTGGGNQPQHF.

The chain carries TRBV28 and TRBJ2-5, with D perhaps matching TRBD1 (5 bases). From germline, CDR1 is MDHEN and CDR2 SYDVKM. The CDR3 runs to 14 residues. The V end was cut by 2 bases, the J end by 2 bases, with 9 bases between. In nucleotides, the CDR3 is TGTGCCAGCAGTTTAGGGGCTACTCAAGAGACCCAGTACTTC. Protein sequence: CASSLGATQETQYF.

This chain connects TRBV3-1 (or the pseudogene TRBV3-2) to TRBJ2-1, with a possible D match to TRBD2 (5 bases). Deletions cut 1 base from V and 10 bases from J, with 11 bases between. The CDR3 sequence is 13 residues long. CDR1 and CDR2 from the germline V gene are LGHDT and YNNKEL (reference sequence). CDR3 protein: CASSQGRGREQFF. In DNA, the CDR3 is TGTGCCAGCAGCCAAGGGCGCGGGCGCGAGCAGTTCTTC.

The CDR3 sequence: CASSLAGGRRNSPLHF. The CDR3, as DNA: TGTGCCAGCAGTTTAGCAGGGGGCAGGCGTAATTCACCCCTCCACTTT. The chain has TRBV28 and TRBJ1-6, with 8 nucleotides matching TRBD1. V dropped 2 bases and J dropped 6; count of bases not matched to a gene: 6. The CDR3 runs to 16 residues. CDR1 is MDHEN and CDR2 is SYDVKM in the germline V gene. The full variable domain, with the rest looked up from reference TRBV28 and TRBJ1-6, is DVKVTQSSRYLVKRTGEKVFLECVQDMDHENMFWYRQDPGLGLRLIYFSYDVKMKEKGDIPEGYSVSREKKERFSLILESASTNQTSMYLCASSLAGGRRNSPLHFGNGTRLTVT.

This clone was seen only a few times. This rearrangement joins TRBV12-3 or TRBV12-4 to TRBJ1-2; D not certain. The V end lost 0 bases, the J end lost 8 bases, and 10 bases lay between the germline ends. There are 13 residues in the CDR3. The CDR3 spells CASSLASTRGYTF. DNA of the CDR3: TGTGCCAGCAGTTTAGCCAGTACCCGAGGCTACACCTTC.

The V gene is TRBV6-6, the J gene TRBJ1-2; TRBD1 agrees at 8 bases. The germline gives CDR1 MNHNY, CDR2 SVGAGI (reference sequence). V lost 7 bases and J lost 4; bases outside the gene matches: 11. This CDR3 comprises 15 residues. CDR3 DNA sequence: TGTGCCAGCAACCTCGGACAGGGCCCAGCCTATGGCTACACCTTC. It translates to CASNLGQGPAYGYTF.

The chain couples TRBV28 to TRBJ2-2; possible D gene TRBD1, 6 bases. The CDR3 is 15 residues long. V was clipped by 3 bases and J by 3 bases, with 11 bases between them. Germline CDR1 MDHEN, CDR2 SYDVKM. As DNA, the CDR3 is TGTGCCAGCAGTTTCTTCACAGGGTACACCGGGGAGCTGTTTTTT. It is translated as CASSFFTGYTGELFF.

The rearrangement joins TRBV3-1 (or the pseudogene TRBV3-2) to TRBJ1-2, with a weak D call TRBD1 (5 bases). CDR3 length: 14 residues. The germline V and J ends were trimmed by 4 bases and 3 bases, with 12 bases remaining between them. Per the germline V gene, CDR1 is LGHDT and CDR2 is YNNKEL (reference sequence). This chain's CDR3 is CASSLADRYYGYTF. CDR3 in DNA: TGTGCCAGCAGCCTTGCCGACAGATACTATGGCTACACCTTC.

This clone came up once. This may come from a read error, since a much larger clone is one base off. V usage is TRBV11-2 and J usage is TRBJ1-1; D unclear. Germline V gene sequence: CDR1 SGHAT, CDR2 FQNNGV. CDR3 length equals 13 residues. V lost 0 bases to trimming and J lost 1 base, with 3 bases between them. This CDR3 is CASSLDRNTEAFF. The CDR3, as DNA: TGTGCCAGCAGCTTAGACAGGAACACTGAAGCTTTCTTT.

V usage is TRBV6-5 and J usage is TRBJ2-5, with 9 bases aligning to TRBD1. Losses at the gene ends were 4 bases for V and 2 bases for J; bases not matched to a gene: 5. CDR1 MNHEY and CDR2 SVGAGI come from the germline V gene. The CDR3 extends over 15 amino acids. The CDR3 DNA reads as TGTGCCAGCAGTTGGGGACAGGGACGTCAAGAGACCCAGTACTTC. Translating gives CASSWGQGRQETQYF.

CDR3 amino acids: CASSDQGTTFTSTDTQYF. In nucleotides, the CDR3 is TGTGCCAGCAGTGACCAAGGGACTACATTTACGAGCACAGATACGCAGTATTTT. The genes are TRBV6-4 and TRBJ2-3, with 7 bases fitting TRBD2. Trimming cost V 2 bases and J 0 bases; bases outside gene matches: 11. Germline assignment: CDR1 MRHNA and CDR2 SNTAGT. This CDR3 is built from 18 residues.

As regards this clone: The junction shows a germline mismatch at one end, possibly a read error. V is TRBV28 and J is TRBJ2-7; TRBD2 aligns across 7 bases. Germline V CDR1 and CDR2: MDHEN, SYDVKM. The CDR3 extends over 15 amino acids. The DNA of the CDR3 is TGTGCCAGCAGATTATCTAGCGGTTTCTCCTACGAGCAGTACTTC. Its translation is CASRLSSGFSYEQYF.

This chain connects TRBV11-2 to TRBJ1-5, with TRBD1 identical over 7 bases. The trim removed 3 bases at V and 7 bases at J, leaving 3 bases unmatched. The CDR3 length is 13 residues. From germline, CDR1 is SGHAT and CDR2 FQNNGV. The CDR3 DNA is TGTGCCAGCAGCTTGCACAGGGGCCAGCCCCAGCATTTT. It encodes CASSLHRGQPQHF.

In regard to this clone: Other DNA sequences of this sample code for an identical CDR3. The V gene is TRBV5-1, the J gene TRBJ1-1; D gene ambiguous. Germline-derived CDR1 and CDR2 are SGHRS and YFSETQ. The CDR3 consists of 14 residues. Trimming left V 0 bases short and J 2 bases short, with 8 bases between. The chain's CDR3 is CASSLGQVNTEAFF. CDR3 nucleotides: TGCGCCAGCAGCTTGGGGCAGGTTAACACTGAAGCTTTCTTT.

CDR3 DNA sequence: TGTGCCAGCAGCGGAGCCCGCCCAGAAGCTAACTATGGCTACACCTTC. Protein sequence: CASSGARPEANYGYTF. This chain connects TRBV7-6 to TRBJ1-2; D not resolved. CDR1 and CDR2 from the germline V gene are SGHVS and FNYEAQ. Between the trimmed V and J ends, which lost 5 bases and 0 bases, there was a span of 16 bases. The CDR3 contains 16 residues.

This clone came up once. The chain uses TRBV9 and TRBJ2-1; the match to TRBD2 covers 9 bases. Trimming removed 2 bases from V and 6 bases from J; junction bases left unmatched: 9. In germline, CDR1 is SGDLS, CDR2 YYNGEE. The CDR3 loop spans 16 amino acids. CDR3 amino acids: CASSVRLAGGANEQFF. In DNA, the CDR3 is TGTGCCAGCAGCGTCAGACTTGCGGGGGGGGCCAATGAGCAGTTCTTC.

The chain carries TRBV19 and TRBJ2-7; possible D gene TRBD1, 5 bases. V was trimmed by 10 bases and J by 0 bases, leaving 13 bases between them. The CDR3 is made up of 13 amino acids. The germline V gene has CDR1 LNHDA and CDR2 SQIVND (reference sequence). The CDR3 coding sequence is TGTGCCACCAGACCCAGGGACTCCTACGAGCAGTACTTC. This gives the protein CATRPRDSYEQYF.

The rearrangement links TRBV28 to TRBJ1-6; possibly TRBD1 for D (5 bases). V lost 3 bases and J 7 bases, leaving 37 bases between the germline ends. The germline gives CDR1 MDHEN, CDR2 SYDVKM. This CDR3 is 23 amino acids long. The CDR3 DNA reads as TGTGCCAGCAGTTTTAGAGTGGGGGGTCCGGGATTAACTATTAGAAGCGGGAATTCACCCCTCCACTTT. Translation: CASSFRVGGPGLTIRSGNSPLHF.